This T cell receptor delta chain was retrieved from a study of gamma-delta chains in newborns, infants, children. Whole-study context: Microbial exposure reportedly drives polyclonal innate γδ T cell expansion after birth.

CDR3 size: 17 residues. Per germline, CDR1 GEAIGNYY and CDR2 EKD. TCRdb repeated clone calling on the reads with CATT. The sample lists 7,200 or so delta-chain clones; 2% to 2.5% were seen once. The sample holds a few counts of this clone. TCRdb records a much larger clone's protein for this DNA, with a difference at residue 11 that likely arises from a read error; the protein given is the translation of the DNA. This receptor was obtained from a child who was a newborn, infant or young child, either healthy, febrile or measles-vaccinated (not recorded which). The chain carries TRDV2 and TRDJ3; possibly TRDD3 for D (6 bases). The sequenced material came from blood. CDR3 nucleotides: TGTGCCTGTGACACTGGGGGCCCCTCCTGGGGCACCCGACAGATGTTTTTC. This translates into CACDTGGPSWGTRQMFF.